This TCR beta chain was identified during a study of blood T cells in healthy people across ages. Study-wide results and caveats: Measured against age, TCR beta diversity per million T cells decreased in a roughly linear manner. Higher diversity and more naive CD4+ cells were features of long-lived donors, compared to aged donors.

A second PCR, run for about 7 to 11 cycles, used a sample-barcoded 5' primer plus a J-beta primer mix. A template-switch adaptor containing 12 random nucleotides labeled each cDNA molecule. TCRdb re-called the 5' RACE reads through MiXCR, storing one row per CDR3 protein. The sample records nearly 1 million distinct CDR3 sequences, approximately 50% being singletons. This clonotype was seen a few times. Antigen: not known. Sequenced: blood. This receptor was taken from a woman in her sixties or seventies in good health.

This CDR3 is CASSLSGPSGYTF. DNA of the CDR3: TGCGCCAGCAGCCTTTCGGGGCCTAGTGGCTACACCTTC. The chain couples TRBV4-1 to TRBJ1-2; D may be TRBD1 (5 bases). The CDR3 is 13 amino acids. CDR1 MGHRA and CDR2 YSYEKL come from the germline V gene. The V end was cut by 4 bases, the J end by 7 bases, with 13 bases between.